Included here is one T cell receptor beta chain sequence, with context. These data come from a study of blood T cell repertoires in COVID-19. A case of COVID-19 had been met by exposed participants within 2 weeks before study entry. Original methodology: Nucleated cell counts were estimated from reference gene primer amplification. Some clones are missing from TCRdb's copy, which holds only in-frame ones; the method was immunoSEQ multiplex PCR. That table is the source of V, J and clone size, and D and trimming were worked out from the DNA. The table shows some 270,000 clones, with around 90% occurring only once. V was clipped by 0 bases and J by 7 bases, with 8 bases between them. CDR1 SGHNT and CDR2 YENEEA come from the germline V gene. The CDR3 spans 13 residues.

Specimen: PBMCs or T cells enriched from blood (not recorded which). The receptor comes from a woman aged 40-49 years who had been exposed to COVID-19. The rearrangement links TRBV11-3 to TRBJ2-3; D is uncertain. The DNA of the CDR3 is TGTGCCAGCAGCTTAGATCCCCAAAATACGCAGTATTTT. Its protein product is CASSLDPQNTQYF.